This T cell receptor beta chain was captured in a study of blood T cells in healthy people across ages. Trimming took 3 bases from V and 2 from J, leaving 6 bases between them. The CDR3 runs to 12 residues. The germline V gene has CDR1 SQVTM and CDR2 ANQGSEA. This clonotype was seen ten or more times. The use of a sample-barcoded 5' primer and a J-beta primer mix characterized a second PCR of about 7 to 12 cycles. Via MiXCR, TCRdb re-called the 5' RACE reads, giving one row per CDR3 protein. This table has approximately 680,000 distinct CDR3 sequences, around 32% appearing once. The donors, healthy Caucasians from Russia, were aged roughly 6 to 100.

Sequenced sample: blood. V is TRBV29-1 and J is TRBJ2-3; D not certain. This clonotype was obtained from a woman of 80 years or more in good health. CDR3 DNA: TGCAGCGTTGATCAGGTCACAGATACGCAGTATTTT. Translation gives CSVDQVTDTQYF.